These T cell receptor beta chains were read from a single sample in a study of CD8+ T cells in alopecia areata. The data were produced by immunoSEQ multiplex PCR, yet TCRdb's version contains in-frame clones alone and is incomplete. The table has some 200,000 clones, 60% to 70% seen once; the top ten hold less than 4%. The sequences come from CD4+ T cells sorted from blood, collected at week 4, from a patient treated with tofacitinib. The receptors here all came from a human donor with alopecia areata. Both conserved end residues are part of each CDR3. D genes are given only for firm matches. Where a row states a size, it is once, few, many or the class of an expanded clone; other rows omit it.

d_gene,v_gene,j_gene,abundance,CDR3nt,CDR3aa
NA,TRBV4-1,TRBJ2-5,few,TGCGCCAGCAGCCAAGATCGGAGCCGAGAGACCCAGTACTTC,CASSQDRSRETQYF
NA,TRBV27,TRBJ2-3,few,TGTGCCAGCAGTTTAGCTAGACTTCGCACAGATACGCAGTATTTT,CASSLARLRTDTQYF
TRBD1,TRBV19,TRBJ2-7,NA,TGTGCCAGTAGCATCCCCGGACAGGGGAAGAGGGAGCAGTACTTC,CASSIPGQGKREQYF
NA,TRBV30,TRBJ2-7,NA,TGTGCCTGGTCCACCTTGTCACCAGGGGCCTACGAGCAGTACTTC,CAWSTLSPGAYEQYF
NA,TRBV5-1,TRBJ2-3,NA,TGCGCCAGCAGCTTGTCAGCGGACACAGATACGCAGTATTTT,CASSLSADTDTQYF
NA,TRBV29-1,TRBJ2-4,NA,TGCAGCGTTGAGGGACTAGCCAAAAACATTCAGTACTTC,CSVEGLAKNIQYF
NA,TRBV5-1,TRBJ2-6,many,TGCGCCAGCAGCTTGGAGACCTCTGGGGCCAACGTCCTGACTTTC,CASSLETSGANVLTF
TRBD1,TRBV9,TRBJ2-5,NA,TGTGCCAGCAGCATCACGGGACAGGGGTTGGAGACCCAGTACTTC,CASSITGQGLETQYF
NA,TRBV5-1,TRBJ2-2,NA,TGCGCCAGCAGCTGGGGTCCGGGGAACACCGGGGAGCTGTTTTTT,CASSWGPGNTGELFF
NA,TRBV29-1,TRBJ2-3,NA,TGCAGCGTTGAGGACGGAGATACGCAGTATTTT,CSVEDGDTQYF
TRBD1,TRBV19,TRBJ2-7,NA,TGTGCCAGTAGTATCAGGGCGGGACAGGATCCCTACGAGCAGTACTTC,CASSIRAGQDPYEQYF
TRBD1,TRBV2,TRBJ1-2,NA,TGTGCCAGCAGTACCGGACAGGGAAGAAACTATGGCTACACCTTC,CASSTGQGRNYGYTF
TRBD1,TRBV9,TRBJ1-1,few,TGTGCCAGCAGCGTAACAGGGGCTAACACTGAAGCTTTCTTT,CASSVTGANTEAFF
NA,TRBV30,TRBJ1-1,NA,TGTGCCTGGAGGGGGGCGCGGGGCACTGAAGCTTTCTTT,CAWRGARGTEAFF
TRBD1,TRBV30,TRBJ1-2,NA,TGTGCCTGGACCAGGACAGGGGTTAACTATGGCTACACCTTC,CAWTRTGVNYGYTF
NA,TRBV5-6,TRBJ2-7,NA,TGTGCCAGCAGCTTAGGACGGTTCTACGAGCAGTACTTC,CASSLGRFYEQYF
NA,TRBV5-1,TRBJ2-7,NA,TGCGCCAGCAGCTTGGAACAGCTTGCCTACGAGCAGTACTTC,CASSLEQLAYEQYF
TRBD1,TRBV5-1,TRBJ2-3,once,TGCGCCAGCAGCCCGAATGGACAGGCCCGAACAGATACGCAGTATTTT,CASSPNGQARTDTQYF
NA,TRBV30,TRBJ1-1,NA,TGTGCCTGGAGCCCAAGCAACGCTGAAGCTTTCTTT,CAWSPSNAEAFF
TRBD1,TRBV30,TRBJ1-4,NA,TGTGCCTGGACCCAGGGACAGGAGAATGAAAAACTGTTTTTT,CAWTQGQENEKLFF
NA,TRBV18,TRBJ1-1,NA,TGTGCCAGCTCACCACAGAACACTGAAGCTTTCTTT,CASSPQNTEAFF
NA,TRBV29-1,TRBJ2-1,once,TGCAGCGCTGCCGGGAGCCGGCAGCGCAGTGAGCAGTTCTTC,CSAAGSRQRSEQFF
NA,TRBV6-5,TRBJ1-2,once,TGTGCCAGCAGCCAAGCCGGGACAAACTATGGCTACACCTTC,CASSQAGTNYGYTF
NA,TRBV6-1,TRBJ2-4,NA,TGTGCCAGCAGTGAACGGACAGTTCTAGCCAAAAACATTCAGTACTTC,CASSERTVLAKNIQYF
NA,TRBV5-1,TRBJ1-2,NA,TGCGCCAGCAGCTTCAGGGAAAATTCGGGCTACACCTTC,CASSFRENSGYTF
TRBD1,TRBV30,TRBJ2-3,NA,TGTGCCTGGAGTGTGGGCAGGGGGCGCGGCACAGATACGCAGTATTTT,CAWSVGRGRGTDTQYF
NA,TRBV7-9,TRBJ1-4,NA,TGTGCCAGCAGCTTTGGCGACTCTTCTAATGAAAAACTGTTTTTT,CASSFGDSSNEKLFF
NA,TRBV9,TRBJ2-1,few,TGTGCCAGCAGCGTGGGCACCCGCGCCTACAATGAGCAGTTCTTC,CASSVGTRAYNEQFF
TRBD1,TRBV28,TRBJ2-7,few,TGTGCCAGCAGTTCAAGGGACAGGGCCTACGAGCAGTACTTC,CASSSRDRAYEQYF
NA,TRBV5-1,TRBJ2-5,NA,TGCGCCAGCAGTAGGAGGGGGTACTTGGAGTTGGAGACCCAGTACTTC,CASSRRGYLELETQYF
NA,TRBV9,TRBJ1-5,NA,TGTGCCAGCAGCGTAGGTCAAAGGTTTGGGGATCAGCCCCAGCATTTT,CASSVGQRFGDQPQHF
NA,TRBV30,TRBJ1-1,NA,TGTGCCTGGATACCCAGGGGAGGGAACACTGAAGCTTTCTTT,CAWIPRGGNTEAFF
NA,TRBV2,TRBJ2-5,NA,TGTGCCAGCAGTGAAGCGCTGGGGGTACAAGAGACCCAGTACTTC,CASSEALGVQETQYF
TRBD1,TRBV29-1,TRBJ2-5,NA,TGCAGCGTTGCGACAGGGGTGGAAGAGACCCAGTACTTC,CSVATGVEETQYF
NA,TRBV6-5,TRBJ1-5,NA,TGTGCCAGCAGTTACCAGTTTGTACAGGGCAATCAGCCCCAGCATTTT,CASSYQFVQGNQPQHF
TRBD1,TRBV9,TRBJ2-5,NA,TGTGCCAGCAGCCCGACAGGGGGACGGGAGACCCAGTACTTC,CASSPTGGRETQYF
TRBD1,TRBV25-1,TRBJ2-1,NA,TGTGCCAGCAGTAGGGACAGCTTCAATGAGCAGTTCTTC,CASSRDSFNEQFF
NA,TRBV29-1,TRBJ1-2,NA,TGCTCCTGTGGCCCAGAAAACTATGGCTACACCTTC,CSCGPENYGYTF
NA,TRBV2,TRBJ2-7,few,TGTGCCAGCAGTGAAGGCCCCTTCTCCTACGAGCAGTACTTC,CASSEGPFSYEQYF
TRBD1,TRBV2,TRBJ2-4,NA,TGTGCCAGCAGGGACCCGGGACAGGGAAACATTCAGTACTTC,CASRDPGQGNIQYF
TRBD1,TRBV29-1,TRBJ1-3,once,TGCAGCGTCGGCGGCCAGGGGGCTGGAAACACCATATATTTT,CSVGGQGAGNTIYF
NA,TRBV30,TRBJ1-3,NA,TGTGCCTGGAGCGGGCCGTGGGGAGGAAACACCATATATTTT,CAWSGPWGGNTIYF
TRBD1,TRBV30,TRBJ1-4,NA,TGTGCCTGGAGCGCCGGGACAGGGAGGGAAAAACTGTTTTTT,CAWSAGTGREKLFF
NA,TRBV4-1,TRBJ1-5,NA,TGCGCCAGCAGCCAGGCCTTTCGCAGGGAACGTGATCAGCCCCAGCATTTT,CASSQAFRRERDQPQHF
NA,TRBV23-1,TRBJ1-2,NA,TGCGCCAGCAGTCACCCCCGGGTTCCGGGCTACACCTTC,CASSHPRVPGYTF
NA,TRBV6-6,TRBJ2-7,NA,TGTGCCAGCAGTTACTCGACAGGAAACTACGAGCAGTACTTC,CASSYSTGNYEQYF
NA,TRBV7-9,TRBJ2-7,NA,TGTGCCAGCAGCCACCAACGTAGGGGGCAGTACTTC,CASSHQRRGQYF
NA,TRBV30,TRBJ1-6,NA,TGTGCCTGGAGTGTACGGCAGGAACATTCACCCCTCCACTTT,CAWSVRQEHSPLHF
TRBD1,TRBV11-2,TRBJ2-5,once,TGTGCCAGCAGCTCCCTAAGGACGGGACGGGACAGGGGGCGTGAGACCCAGTACTTC,CASSSLRTGRDRGRETQYF
NA,TRBV18,TRBJ2-5,few,TGTGCCAGCTCACCCCTCCGGGAGACCCAGTACTTC,CASSPLRETQYF
NA,TRBV2,TRBJ2-5,NA,TGTGCCAGCAGTGAAGCGCTTCAGGCGTTGGGATACTTC,CASSEALQALGYF
NA,TRBV30,TRBJ2-2,NA,TGTGCCTGGGACTATGGACGGATGAACACCGGGGAGCTGTTTTTT,CAWDYGRMNTGELFF
TRBD2,TRBV5-1,TRBJ2-7,NA,TGCGCCAGCAGCCAGACTAGCGGGACCCGCTACGAGCAGTACTTC,CASSQTSGTRYEQYF
NA,TRBV30,TRBJ1-2,NA,TGTGCCTGGAGTAAAAGGGTAACAGACTATGGCTACACCTTC,CAWSKRVTDYGYTF
TRBD2,TRBV9,TRBJ2-3,NA,TGTGCCAGCAGCGTAGGAATTGCGGGAGTCACACATACGCAGTATTTT,CASSVGIAGVTHTQYF
NA,TRBV5-1,TRBJ2-2,once,TGCGCCAGCAGCTTGGGGGCGGACAGTAGGACCGGGGAGCTGTTTTTT,CASSLGADSRTGELFF
NA,TRBV29-1,TRBJ2-7,NA,TGCAGCGTTGAGGTCTCCTACGAGCAGTACTTC,CSVEVSYEQYF